The subject of this entry is one TCR beta chain. The antigen remains undetermined. The CDR3 runs 14 residues. The V gene's germline CDR1 is SGHDN and CDR2 FVKESK. With 5 bases clipped from V and 4 bases from J, the junction kept 7 bases outside the gene matches. The record originates from a study of siplizumab effects on memory and regulatory T cells. Study-level results: Some alloreactive sequences were traceable to unstimulated CD4+ memory cells, and siplizumab significantly reduced them. Suppressive capability of dividing Tregs from siplizumab cultures went unverified. There appeared to be greater diversity in naive T cells than in memory cells, and naive T cells seemed major contributors to the alloresponse. Roughly 80-95% of proliferating CD4+ or CD8+ clones defied assignment to a naive or memory phenotype.

Method: immunoSEQ multiplex PCR; TCRdb's copy keeps in-frame clones and lacks some. The sample lists 80,000 to 130,000 clones, 94% occurring once. Specimen: Tregs sorted from blood. The chain joins TRBV14 to TRBJ1-1, with 7 positions matching TRBD1. This TCR was recovered from a human donor in good health. CDR3 coding DNA: TGTGCCAGCAGCTATAGACAGGGTCGCACTGAAGCTTTCTTT. Amino acids: CASSYRQGRTEAFF. The entire variable domain, with the rest obtained from reference TRBV14 and TRBJ1-1, is as follows: EAGVTQFPSHSVIEKGQTVTLRCDPISGHDNLYWYRRVMGKEIKFLLHFVKESKQDESGMPNNRFLAERTGGTYSTLKVQPAELEDSGVYFCASSYRQGRTEAFFGQGTRLTVV.